The 29 T cell receptor beta chains in this list originate from one sample, sequenced in a study of Graves' ophthalmopathy and Graves' hyperthyroidism. Beta-chain TCR CDR3 regions were amplified from RNA transcripts. After a first-round RT-PCR with HTBI primers, a second-round multiplex PCR was run. TCRdb redid the calling of the multiplex PCR reads with MiXCR, one entry per CDR3 protein. The sample records 300,000 to 450,000 distinct CDR3 sequences, roughly 17% being singletons. The sequencing sample was made of peripheral blood. Receptor source: an adult woman with stable Graves' hyperthyroidism.

This clonotype was counted many times. V and J are TRBV4-1 and TRBJ1-2; no firm D call. Germline V gives CDR1 MGHRA, CDR2 YSYEKL. V was clipped by 2 bases and J by 0 bases, with 13 bases between them. This CDR3 region has 16 residues. Here the CDR3 DNA reads TGCGCCAGCAGCCAACCTCTTGAAAGTGCTAACTATGGCTACACCTTC. The encoded protein is CASSQPLESANYGYTF.

Ten or more counts support this clonotype. V gene TRBV7-8 combines with J gene TRBJ2-3; no clear D. Trimming took off 5 bases at V and 1 base at J, with 4 bases between the two ends. This CDR3 has 12 amino acids. The germline CDR1 and CDR2 sequences are SGHVS and FQNEAQ. The CDR3 DNA sequence: TGTGCCAGCAGCCAGCGCACAGATACGCAGTATTTT. It specifies CASSQRTDTQYF.

Many counts were recorded for this clonotype. The chain employs TRBV30 and TRBJ1-5, with D unresolved. V was cut by 8 bases and J by 4 bases, with 18 bases left in between. CDR3 size: 14 residues. Looked up from germline, CDR1 is GTSNPN and CDR2 is SVGIG (reference sequence). This CDR3 reads CAVSAGALNQPQHF. CDR3 sequence (DNA): TGTGCCGTGTCTGCCGGCGCACTTAATCAGCCCCAGCATTTT.

This clonotype was observed many times. V usage is TRBV6-5 and J usage is TRBJ1-3; D gene ambiguous. The CDR3 covers 14 residues. V was pared by 4 bases and J by 3 bases, with 10 bases between. The V gene's germline CDR1 is MNHEY and CDR2 SVGAGI. Here the CDR3 DNA reads TGTGCCAGCAGTTCCCTGGGCGGTGGAAACACCATATATTTT. This gives the protein CASSSLGGGNTIYF.

This clonotype was detected many times. The rearrangement joins TRBV6-1 to TRBJ1-6; the D is unclear. Germline CDR1 and CDR2: MNHNS and SASEGT. Trimming cost V 6 bases and J 6 bases, with 21 bases left between them. CDR3 size: 17 residues. For the CDR3, the DNA is TGTGCCAGCAGCCCCCGGGAGGGAAGATCGGGTAATTCACCCCTCCACTTT. It encodes CASSPREGRSGNSPLHF.

The table lists this clonotype with many counts. The J gene is TRBJ1-1, the V gene TRBV28; D might be TRBD1 (5 bases). CDR3 size: 15 residues. The V gene's germline CDR1 is MDHEN and CDR2 SYDVKM. V lost 3 bases and J lost 6, with 17 bases in between. The CDR3 loop reads CASSFGRTRAPEAFF. The DNA of the CDR3 is TGTGCCAGCAGTTTTGGGCGGACACGGGCTCCTGAAGCTTTCTTT.

This clonotype was seen ten or more times. The chain employs TRBV5-1 and TRBJ2-7; 9 bases line up with TRBD1. The V and J ends lost 0 bases and 6 bases, in that order; junction bases with no gene match: 16. CDR3 size: 18 residues. The germline V gene has CDR1 SGHRS and CDR2 YFSETQ. The chain's CDR3 is CASSLAARRDRVRGEQYF. The CDR3 nucleotides read TGCGCCAGCAGCTTGGCCGCCCGACGGGACAGGGTTCGAGGCGAGCAGTACTTC.

This clonotype was seen only a few times. The CDR3 is CASSLGLGGWQPQHF. DNA for the CDR3: TGTGCCAGCAGTTTAGGGCTGGGAGGCTGGCAGCCCCAGCATTTT. V and J are TRBV12-3 or TRBV12-4 and TRBJ1-5; D call uncertain. CDR3 length equals 15 residues. The V gene lost 1 base and the J gene lost 7 bases, with 14 bases spanning the gap.

The CDR3 spells CASKPRLASYEQYF. CDR3 in DNA: TGTGCCAGCAAACCCCGACTAGCGTCCTACGAGCAGTACTTC. The chain carries TRBV6-1 and TRBJ2-7, with TRBD2 matching 8 bases. The CDR3 spans 14 residues. The germline gives CDR1 MNHNS, CDR2 SASEGT. Unmatched junction bases numbered 6, after V lost 7 bases and J lost 1 base.

The CDR3 DNA is TGCAGTGCTAGAGATCTTTGGCAAGAGACCCAGTACTTC. It encodes CSARDLWQETQYF. The genes are TRBV20-1 and TRBJ2-5; D gene ambiguous. This CDR3 has 13 residues. The germline V and J ends were trimmed by 0 bases and 2 bases, with 7 bases remaining between them. Germline loops: CDR1 DFQATT, CDR2 SNEGSKA (reference sequence).

This clonotype was found many times. The gene calls are TRBV6-5 and TRBJ2-7; TRBD2 matches at 12 bases. The CDR3 length is 17 residues. Germline CDR1 and CDR2: MNHEY and SVGAGI. Trimming at V came to 6 bases and at J to 7 bases, leaving 16 bases not matched to a gene. The CDR3 sequence: CASRGLAGPRLTGEQYF. The CDR3 DNA reads as TGTGCCAGCAGGGGACTAGCGGGCCCTCGGCTTACGGGGGAGCAGTACTTC.

This clonotype is a singleton in its sample. The V and J genes are TRBV11-2 and TRBJ2-5, with no clear D. The ends were cut back, 2 bases at V and 6 bases at J, with 7 bases in the middle. This CDR3 has 12 residues. Germline V CDR1 and CDR2: SGHAT, FQNNGV. The CDR3 protein is CASSLIAKTQYF. CDR3 nucleotides: TGTGCCAGCAGCTTAATCGCGAAGACCCAGTACTTC.

This clonotype has a count of ten or more. The chain links TRBV6-1 to TRBJ2-2, with TRBD1 identical over 9 bases. J gave up 6 bases and V 5 bases, and 10 bases lay outside the gene matches. This CDR3 spans 16 amino acids. The germline V gene encodes CDR1 MNHNS and CDR2 SASEGT. The CDR3: CASSKDRGGNAGELFF. The CDR3, as DNA: TGTGCCAGCAGTAAGGACAGGGGCGGTAACGCCGGGGAGCTGTTTTTT.

This clonotype was recorded many times. The gene calls are TRBV6-4 and TRBJ2-7; D may be TRBD1 or TRBD2 (6 bases each). The V end lost 0 bases, the J end lost 1 base, and 25 bases lay between the germline ends. CDR3 size: 20 residues. Germline V gene data show CDR1 as MRHNA and CDR2 as SNTAGT. CDR3 loop: CASSDSGARTAGTRSYEQYF. CDR3 bases: TGTGCCAGCAGTGACTCTGGGGCTCGGACAGCCGGGACTCGTTCCTACGAGCAGTACTTC.

A few counts support this clonotype. The J gene is TRBJ2-7, the V gene TRBV3-1, with D perhaps TRBD2 (5 bases). The ends were cut back, 1 base at V and 6 bases at J, with 13 bases in the middle. The CDR3 totals 14 residues. From germline, CDR1 is LGHDT and CDR2 YNNKEL (reference sequence). The CDR3 spells CASSQGPPSIEQYF. For the CDR3, the DNA is TGTGCCAGCAGCCAAGGCCCGCCTAGCATCGAGCAGTACTTC.

Many counts were recorded for this clonotype. The J gene is TRBJ2-4, the V gene TRBV28; TRBD1 might be the D (6 bases). CDR1 and CDR2 from the germline V gene are MDHEN and SYDVKM. The V gene lost 6 bases and the J gene lost 8 bases, with 20 bases spanning the gap. The CDR3 spans 15 residues. CDR3 sequence reads: CASRSLGTSLDIQYF. CDR3 in DNA: TGTGCCAGCAGGTCCCTCGGGACAAGTTTAGACATTCAGTACTTC.

This chain uses TRBV12-5 with TRBJ1-1; D uncertain. Germline CDR1 is LGHNT and CDR2 is FRNRAP. The CDR3 covers 18 residues. V was shortened by 0 bases and J by 3 bases, with 20 bases between the two germline ends. CDR3 nucleotides: TGTGCTAGTGGTTTGGTACGTAAGAGCCGTTTAGGTGACACTGAAGCTTTCTTT. It yields the protein CASGLVRKSRLGDTEAFF.

In its sample, this clonotype was seen many times. The gene calls are TRBV24-1 and TRBJ2-7; TRBD2 might be the D (6 bases). Looked up from germline, CDR1 is KGHDR and CDR2 is SFDVKD. Trimming pared 4 bases from V and 5 bases from J, leaving 14 bases between. CDR3 length: 14 amino acids. This chain's CDR3 is CATSEGGPLDEQYF. The CDR3 nucleotides are TGTGCCACCAGTGAAGGAGGGCCCTTGGACGAGCAGTACTTC.

The chain carries TRBV29-1 and TRBJ2-4; D might be TRBD1 or TRBD2, each matching 6 bases. The CDR3 has 15 residues. Germline assignment: CDR1 SQVTM and CDR2 ANQGSEA. Trimming cost V 2 bases and J 3 bases, with 14 bases left between them. The CDR3 protein is CSVEMDGGGKNIQYF. The CDR3 DNA is TGCAGCGTTGAAATGGATGGAGGGGGCAAAAACATTCAGTACTTC.

This clonotype was observed at least ten times. The chain links TRBV6-2 or TRBV6-3 to TRBJ2-7; D unresolved. There are 16 residues in the CDR3. Germline V gene sequence: CDR1 MNHEY, CDR2 SVGEGT. Trimming removed 2 bases at V and 4 bases at J, with 18 bases between. In DNA form, the CDR3 reads TGTGCCAGCAGTTACCACAGCGCAGCCCTTGGATACGAGCAGTACTTC. Encoded protein: CASSYHSAALGYEQYF.

The J gene is TRBJ1-6, the V gene TRBV30; 7 bases agree with TRBD1. This CDR3 is built from 14 residues. Germline CDR1 is GTSNPN and CDR2 is SVGIG (reference sequence). V lost 1 base, J lost 12 bases, and 9 bases stayed unmatched. Written as DNA, the CDR3 is TGTGCCTGGAGTGGTGGCAGGGGGTTCAAACCCCTCCACTTT. Translating gives CAWSGGRGFKPLHF.

This clonotype was seen repeatedly, ten times or more. CDR3 coding DNA: TGTGCCAGCAGTGAACTGGCAGAAAATTCACCCCTCCACTTT. It is translated as CASSELAENSPLHF. The V and J genes are TRBV6-1 and TRBJ1-6, with no clear D. Trimming stripped 2 bases from V and 7 bases from J, with 9 bases between. CDR3 size: 14 residues. Germline lookup yields CDR1 MNHNS and CDR2 SASEGT.

The sample holds many counts of this clonotype. The chain links TRBV28 to TRBJ2-7; the D call may be TRBD1 or TRBD2 (6 bases each). From germline, CDR1 is MDHEN and CDR2 SYDVKM. The CDR3 has 14 amino acids. Trimming took off 10 bases at V and 2 bases at J, with 18 bases between the two ends. The CDR3 is CAIMGGPGAYEQYF. Here the CDR3 DNA reads TGTGCCATCATGGGGGGCCCCGGCGCCTACGAGCAGTACTTC.

The sample holds many counts of this clonotype. The V gene is TRBV7-2, the J gene TRBJ2-7; the D is unclear. V was trimmed by 1 base and J by 4 bases, leaving 8 bases between them. The germline gives CDR1 SGHTA, CDR2 FQGNSA. The CDR3 contains 13 residues. CDR3 region: CASSLVDGYEQYF. Written as DNA, the CDR3 is TGTGCCAGCAGCTTAGTGGACGGATACGAGCAGTACTTC.

Ten or more counts support this clonotype. This chain connects TRBV6-5 to TRBJ2-7; the D gene could be TRBD1 or TRBD2 (5 bases each). Trimming removed 5 bases at V and 3 bases at J, with 11 bases between. CDR1 and CDR2 (germline): MNHEY, SVGAGI. The CDR3 extends over 13 amino acids. In DNA, the CDR3 is TGTGCCAGCAGTCGGGGCCCCTTCTACGAGCAGTACTTC. It yields the protein CASSRGPFYEQYF.

This clonotype was found a few times. A much larger clone sits a single nucleotide away, making a read error possible. The chain uses TRBV5-1 and TRBJ1-1, with TRBD1 identical over 7 bases. The CDR3 spans 13 residues. Germline lookup yields CDR1 SGHRS and CDR2 YFSETQ. The chain's CDR3 is CASTQQGNTEACF. The CDR3 bases are TGCGCCAGCACCCAACAGGGGAACACTGAAGCTTGCTTT.

Points on this clonotype: Here the CDR3 omits its conserved ending phenylalanine or tryptophan, so a read error is the likely source. The chain recombines TRBV15 with TRBJ1-2, with unresolved D. CDR3 size: 15 residues. V shed 1 base and J shed 1 base, with 10 bases lying between them. CDR1 LNHNV and CDR2 YYDKDF come from the germline V gene (reference sequence). The CDR3 loop is CATSRGSGHNYGYTY. The CDR3, as DNA: TGTGCCACCAGCAGAGGCTCCGGGCATAACTATGGCTACACCTAC.

This rearrangement joins TRBV29-1 to TRBJ1-2; perhaps TRBD1 as D (6 bases). The V end lost 4 bases, the J end lost 7 bases, and 13 bases lay between the germline ends. This CDR3 has 12 residues. Germline assignment: CDR1 SQVTM and CDR2 ANQGSEA. The CDR3 protein is CSVATGSGGYTF. CDR3 nucleotides: TGCAGCGTTGCCACAGGGAGCGGTGGCTACACCTTC.

This clonotype was counted many times. The chain joins TRBV12-3 or TRBV12-4 to TRBJ2-7; tentatively, D is TRBD2 (7 bases). Between the trimmed V and J ends, which lost 7 bases and 0 bases, there was a span of 16 bases. The CDR3 is 15 amino acids. CDR3: CASTGGAGTSYEQYF. The CDR3 DNA is TGTGCCAGCACTGGGGGGGCGGGCACCTCCTACGAGCAGTACTTC.